The text below deals with one TCR beta chain. Antigen unknown. The PCR made use of 60 Vbeta and 13 Jbeta primers. The method was immunoSEQ multiplex PCR; TCRdb's version includes in-frame clones alone and lacks a portion of them. The repertoire holds 130,000 or so clones, with 65% to 85% as singletons. The data are from a study of cytomegalovirus exposure and HLA in healthy donors. Study-wide results and limits: High specificity and sensitivity for cytomegalovirus status were reported for the classifier.

The CDR3 is 16 residues long. V lost 6 bases, J lost 7 bases, and 24 bases lay in between. Per the germline V gene, CDR1 is SEHNR and CDR2 is FQNEAQ (reference sequence). The sequenced sample was PBMCs. The J gene is TRBJ1-2, the V gene TRBV7-9; tentative D call: TRBD1 (6 bases). This sequence originates from a woman between 18 and 29 years old in good health and CMV-seronegative. As DNA, the CDR3 is TGTGCCAGCAGAACGGAGGCAGGGGCCGTGTTCGGTGGCTACACCTTC. Its protein product is CASRTEAGAVFGGYTF.